This TCR beta chain originates from a study of shared clonotypes between healthy human individuals (dated by TCRdb to 2018 to 2021). Looking at the study overall: A couple of women and a few men aged 18 to 49 years were included in the cohort. Different laboratories and diverse techniques were used to prepare libraries and sequence TCR repertoires, to increase sequencing depth and limit assay-specific biases. The study deeply sequenced blood TCR repertoires of several healthy adults to estimate repertoire size and the extent of clonotype sharing between individuals. Each donor's leukapheresis produced roughly between roughly 0.85 and 9.5 billion PBMCs. General findings and caveats noted by the study authors: The small number of donors limited the genetic and exposure-history diversity represented. Only blood was sampled, and tissue TCR repertoires likely differ from those in blood. Pairwise subsampling indicated that sequencing depth was expected to affect the degree of clonotype sharing among donors.

Looking up the germline V gene (reference sequence) yields CDR1 GTSNPN and CDR2 SVGIG. The CDR3 sequence holds 12 residues, the cysteine and phenylalanine included. CDR3 DNA only is kept here, 36 bases in frame from base 1. V has 2 bases trimmed and J has 8 bases trimmed; junction bases matching no gene number 5. Using the deep immunoSEQ assay, TCR CDR3 regions were amplified from genomic DNA by multiplex PCR. Extracted genomic DNA from each cell subset was spread evenly across all wells of several immunoSEQ 96-well plates, with each plate serving as a replicate. For unsorted PBMC, each replicate PCR was loaded with approximately 330 ng genomic DNA, equivalent to about 30,000 T cell genomes. Ten immunoSEQ deep assay plates were used to sequence unsorted PBMC genomic DNA. Purified libraries were quantified with a Qubit 3.0 fluorometer, sized on a Bioanalyzer 2100, and re-quantified with the KAPA Library Quantification kit. A separate single-read 150-cycle Illumina NextSeq 550 flow cell was used to sequence each immunoSEQ 96-well plate. As for the original processing: The immunoSEQ output contained only junctional sequences without quality scores, so filtering could not match that applied to full-length reads. To assign V/J genes and CDR3, sequences were annotated against IMGT germline references using PyIR, a Python wrapper for IgBLAST v1.9. Reads were filtered out if the reads had weak V/J assignments (E-value above 1e-6), no CDR3, stop codons, out-of-frame junctions, or ambiguous translated residues. V3J clonotypes were defined as sequences sharing the same inferred V gene, J gene, and CDR3 amino acid sequence. To compute the percentage overlap between repertoires, the number of shared unique clonotypes was divided by the size of the smaller repertoire. Richness of each repertoire was evaluated using RTK rarefaction, the Chao1 estimator, and Recon v2.1 estimates of unobserved clonotypes. What TCRdb holds here is the immuneACCESS table cut down to in-frame rearrangements. Part of the clones is not present; checked against another copy, under half of the missing clones reflect an unresolved V gene, and the others are unexplained. V and J calls and clone size are as listed in that table; D and trimming were resolved from the DNA. A total of approximately 510,000 clones appear in this sample, 79% of them only once. The ten largest clones take up roughly 13% of the sample.

There are a few counts of this clone. No antigen is known for it. Per-nucleotide qualities are absent, and no much larger clonotype sits a single base away. The donors were healthy, HIV-negative adults with no recently reported acute infections or vaccinations. Every donor was a Caucasian adult living in Nashville, Tennessee, USA. For unsorted samples, 100 million or so PBMCs were counted, and genomic DNA was extracted using the QIAamp DNA Blood Mini kit. Blood was obtained by leukapheresis, after which PBMCs were separated by Ficoll-Histopaque density gradient centrifugation and cryopreserved in liquid nitrogen vapor phase.

Recombination joined TRBV30 with TRBJ1-1; 7 nucleotides in the junction match TRBD1. This clonotype was sampled from a woman in her 40s in good health. Some clones in this sample may be carry-over from other donors' samples. Material for sequencing was PBMCs. The CDR3 reads as follows: CAWSLGQTEAFF. In nucleotides, the sequence is TGTGCCTGGAGTTTGGGACAGACCGAAGCTTTCTTT.